This T cell receptor (beta chain) derives from a study of T cells in Graves' hyperthyroidism and ophthalmopathy. Findings of the study overall: For ophthalmopathy, model prediction preceded onset by a median approximately 6 months.

V dropped 2 bases and J dropped 0 bases, with 16 bases sitting between them. The CDR3 totals 16 residues. Germline CDR1 reads DFQATT; CDR2 reads SNEGSKA (reference sequence). This clonotype has at least ten counts. Antigen: not known. The study included ophthalmopathy patients with Clinical Activity Score at least 3, NOSPECS grade at least 4 and duration under 3 months. The PBMCs were taken from less than 11 ml of fresh peripheral blood. TCR beta CDR3 region amplification was performed from RNA transcripts. RT-PCR in the first round (using the HTBI primer set) targeted the TCR CDR3. A single record per CDR3 protein comes from TCRdb applying MiXCR to the multiplex PCR reads. The table lists 450,000 to 550,000 distinct CDR3 sequences, around a quarter of them singletons.

Sequencing was done on a sample of blood. The clonotype originates from a woman under 40 with Graves' ophthalmopathy. The chain couples TRBV20-1 to TRBJ1-1; unclear D gene. CDR3: CSARNAGRSLNTEAFF. CDR3 DNA sequence: TGCAGTGCTAGAAACGCCGGGAGATCTTTGAACACTGAAGCTTTCTTT.